Below, 5 T cell receptor beta chains from the same sample are listed, as sequenced in a study of T cell responses to AZD1222 COVID-19 vaccine. The repertoire was sequenced with immunoSEQ multiplex PCR; TCRdb's copy has only in-frame clones and lacks some. The sample has about 110,000 clones, roughly 88% seen once. The specimen comprised peripheral blood, sampled on day 0 of AZD1222 vaccination. These receptors were obtained from an adult in good health.

V gene TRBV23-1 combines with J gene TRBJ2-5, with D tentatively TRBD1 or TRBD2 (5 bases each). TRBV23-1 is sorted into the ORF group, with uncertain function. The CDR3 sequence is 16 residues long. Trimming shortened V by 6 bases and J by 5 bases, and 22 bases separated the two germline ends. The CDR3 loop reads CASSHSGTPIGETQYF. The CDR3 DNA follows: TGCGCCAGCAGCCACTCCGGGACCCCAATCGGGGAGACCCAGTACTTC.

Here the CDR3 DNA reads TGTGCCACCAGCAGAAACCCGGGCCAGAGCAATCAGCCCCAGCATTTT. Amino acid sequence: CATSRNPGQSNQPQHF. J is TRBJ1-5 and V is TRBV15; no reliable D call. V gave up 2 bases and J gave up 1 base, with 12 bases separating them. Looked up from germline, CDR1 is LNHNV and CDR2 is YYDKDF (reference sequence). The CDR3 runs to 16 residues.

The rearrangement joins TRBV27 to TRBJ1-5, with D possibly being TRBD1 (6 bases). There are 16 residues in the CDR3. Germline CDR1 and CDR2: MNHEY and SMNVEV (reference sequence). V gave up 2 bases and J gave up 4 bases, with 15 bases separating them. The CDR3 DNA is TGTGCCAGCAGTTTAGCGCAGGGGTTAGGGAATCAGCCCCAGCATTTT. This codes for CASSLAQGLGNQPQHF.

The chain is built from TRBV4-3 and TRBJ2-7, with no clear D. Germline lookup yields CDR1 LGHNA and CDR2 YSLEER. V lost 1 base to trimming and J lost 3 bases, with 13 bases between them. CDR3 length equals 15 residues. The CDR3 DNA reads TGCGCCAGCAGCCAAGGGAATCAGCTCTACTACGAGCAGTACTTC. Its translation: CASSQGNQLYYEQYF.

CDR3 sequence: CAIGGQGESETQYF. The CDR3 coding sequence is TGTGCCATCGGGGGACAGGGCGAGTCGGAGACCCAGTACTTC. This chain links TRBV10-3 with TRBJ2-5, with TRBD1 matching over 9 bases. The length of the CDR3 is 14 residues. The V segment lost 8 bases and the J segment 5 bases; nucleotides outside the gene matches: 9. Germline CDR1 ENHRY, CDR2 SYGVKD.